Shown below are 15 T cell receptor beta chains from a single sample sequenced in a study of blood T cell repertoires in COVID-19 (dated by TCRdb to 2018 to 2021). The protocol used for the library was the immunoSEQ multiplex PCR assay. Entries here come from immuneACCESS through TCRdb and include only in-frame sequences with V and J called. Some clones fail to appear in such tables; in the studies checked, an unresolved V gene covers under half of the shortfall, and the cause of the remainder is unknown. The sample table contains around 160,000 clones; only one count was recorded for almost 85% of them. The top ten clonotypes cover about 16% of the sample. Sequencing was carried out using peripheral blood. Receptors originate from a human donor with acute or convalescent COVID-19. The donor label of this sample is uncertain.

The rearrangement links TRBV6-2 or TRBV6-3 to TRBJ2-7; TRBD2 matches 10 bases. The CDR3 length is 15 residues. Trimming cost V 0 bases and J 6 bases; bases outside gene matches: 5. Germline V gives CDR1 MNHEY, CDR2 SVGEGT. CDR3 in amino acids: CASSYSAGGPIEQYF. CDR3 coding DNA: TGTGCCAGCAGTTACTCAGCGGGGGGGCCCATCGAGCAGTACTTC.

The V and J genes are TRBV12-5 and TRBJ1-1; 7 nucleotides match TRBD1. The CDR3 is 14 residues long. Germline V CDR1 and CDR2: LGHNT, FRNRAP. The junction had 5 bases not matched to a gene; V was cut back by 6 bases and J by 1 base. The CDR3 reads CASGRDSPNTEAFF. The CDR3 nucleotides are TGTGCTAGTGGCCGGGACAGTCCGAACACTGAAGCTTTCTTT.

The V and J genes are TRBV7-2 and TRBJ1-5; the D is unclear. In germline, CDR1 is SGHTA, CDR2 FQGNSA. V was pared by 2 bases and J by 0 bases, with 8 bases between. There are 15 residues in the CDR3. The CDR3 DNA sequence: TGTGCCAGCAGCTTAACCCGGGATAGCAATCAGCCCCAGCATTTT. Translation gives CASSLTRDSNQPQHF.

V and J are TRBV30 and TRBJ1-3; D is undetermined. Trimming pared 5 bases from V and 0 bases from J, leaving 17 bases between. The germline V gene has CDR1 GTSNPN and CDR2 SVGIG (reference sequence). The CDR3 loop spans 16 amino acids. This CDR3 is CAWSPTRVNSGNTIYF. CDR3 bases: TGTGCCTGGTCCCCTACCCGGGTTAACTCTGGAAACACCATATATTTT. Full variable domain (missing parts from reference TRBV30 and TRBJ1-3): SQTIHQWPATLVQPVGSPLSLECTVEGTSNPNLYWYRQAAGRGLQLLFYSVGIGQISSEVPQNLSASRPQDRQFILSSKKLLLSDSGFYLCAWSPTRVNSGNTIYFGEGSWLTVV.

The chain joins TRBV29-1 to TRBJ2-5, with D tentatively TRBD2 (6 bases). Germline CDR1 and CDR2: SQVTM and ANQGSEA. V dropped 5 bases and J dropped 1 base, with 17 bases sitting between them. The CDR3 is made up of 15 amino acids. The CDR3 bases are TGCAGCGTTCGCAGGGACTTAGGCCTCCAAGAGACCCAGTACTTC. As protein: CSVRRDLGLQETQYF.

In DNA form, the CDR3 reads TGCAGCGTGGTGGGACTTGGGGATGAGCAGTTCTTC. It is translated as CSVVGLGDEQFF. This chain uses TRBV29-1 with TRBJ2-1, with D perhaps TRBD2 (6 bases). Trimming left V 6 bases short and J 8 bases short, with 14 bases between. The CDR3 totals 12 residues. Germline V gene lookup returns CDR1 SQVTM and CDR2 ANQGSEA.

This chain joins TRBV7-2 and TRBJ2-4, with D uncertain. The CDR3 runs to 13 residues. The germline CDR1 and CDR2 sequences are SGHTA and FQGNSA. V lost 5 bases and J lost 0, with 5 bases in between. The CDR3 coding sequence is TGTGCCAGCAGCCGTCTAGCCAAAAACATTCAGTACTTC. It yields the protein CASSRLAKNIQYF.

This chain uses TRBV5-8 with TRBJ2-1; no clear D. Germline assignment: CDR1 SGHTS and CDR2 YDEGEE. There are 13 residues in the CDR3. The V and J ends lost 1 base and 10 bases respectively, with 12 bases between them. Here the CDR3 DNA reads TGTGCCAGCAGCTTGATGGCTTCCGGGGAGCAGTTCTTC. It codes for CASSLMASGEQFF.

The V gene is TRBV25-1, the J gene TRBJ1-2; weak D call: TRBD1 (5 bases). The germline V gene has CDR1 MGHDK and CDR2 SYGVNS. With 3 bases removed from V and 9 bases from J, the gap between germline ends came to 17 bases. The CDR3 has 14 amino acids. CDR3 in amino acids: CASSDFAGKSRYTF. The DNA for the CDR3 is TGTGCCAGCAGTGATTTTGCAGGGAAGTCTCGCTACACCTTC.

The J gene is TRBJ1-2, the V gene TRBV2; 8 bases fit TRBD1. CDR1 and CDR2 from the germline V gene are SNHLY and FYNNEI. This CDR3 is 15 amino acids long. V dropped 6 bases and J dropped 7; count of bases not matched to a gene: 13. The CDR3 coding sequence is TGTGCCAGCAGCCGAACTACAGGGGGGAGAGCTGGCTACACCTTC. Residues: CASSRTTGGRAGYTF.

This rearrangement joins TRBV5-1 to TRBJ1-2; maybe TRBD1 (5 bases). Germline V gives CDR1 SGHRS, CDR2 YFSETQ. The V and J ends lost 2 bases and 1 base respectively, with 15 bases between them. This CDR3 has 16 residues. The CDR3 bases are TGCGCCAGCAGCTTAGGCTATGGGGACTATAACTATGGCTACACCTTC. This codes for CASSLGYGDYNYGYTF.

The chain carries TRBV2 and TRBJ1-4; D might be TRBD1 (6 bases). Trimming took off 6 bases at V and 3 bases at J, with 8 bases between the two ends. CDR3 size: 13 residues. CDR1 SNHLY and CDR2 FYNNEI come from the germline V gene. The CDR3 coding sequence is TGTGCCAGCAGGGGGGCGGCTAATGAAAAACTGTTTTTT. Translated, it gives CASRGAANEKLFF.

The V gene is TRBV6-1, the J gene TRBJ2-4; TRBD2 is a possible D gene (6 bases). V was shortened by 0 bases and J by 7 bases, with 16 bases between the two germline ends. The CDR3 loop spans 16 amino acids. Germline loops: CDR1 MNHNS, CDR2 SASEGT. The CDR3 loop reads CASSEAGERVGNIQYF. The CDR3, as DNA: TGTGCCAGCAGTGAAGCGGGCGAGCGGGTAGGGAACATTCAGTACTTC.

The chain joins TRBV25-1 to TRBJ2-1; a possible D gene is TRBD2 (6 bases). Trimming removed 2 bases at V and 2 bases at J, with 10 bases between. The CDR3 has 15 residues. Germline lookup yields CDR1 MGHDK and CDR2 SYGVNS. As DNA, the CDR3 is TGTGCCAGCAGTGAAGGAGGGAACCCCTACAATGAGCAGTTCTTC. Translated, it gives CASSEGGNPYNEQFF.

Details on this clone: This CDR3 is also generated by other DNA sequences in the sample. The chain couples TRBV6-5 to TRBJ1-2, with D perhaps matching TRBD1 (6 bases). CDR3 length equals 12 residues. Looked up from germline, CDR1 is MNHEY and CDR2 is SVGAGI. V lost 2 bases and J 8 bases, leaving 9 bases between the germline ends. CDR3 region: CASSYKGEGYTF. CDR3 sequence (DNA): TGTGCCAGCAGTTACAAGGGGGAGGGCTACACCTTC.